This T cell receptor beta chain was sequenced for a study of blood T cell repertoires in COVID-19. Whole-study context: T cells, B-cell-depleted T cells, or PBMCs provided the cDNA or gDNA that served as material.

Participants were aged 18 to 89 years from around 26 US areas. Assignment of participants to cohorts was predicated upon participant-reported clinical history. The CDR3 sequence is 15 residues long. V dropped 2 bases and J dropped 7 bases, with 15 bases sitting between them. Per the germline V gene, CDR1 is SEHNR and CDR2 is FQNEAQ (reference sequence). Authors' analysis steps: Estimates of nucleated cell counts were drawn from the amplification of reference gene primers. The assay was immunoSEQ multiplex PCR, and TCRdb's table has in-frame clones only and misses some. V and J calls and clone size are given by that table; D and trimming were obtained from the DNA. The sample carries about 200,000 clones, around 84% recorded once.

The chain is built from TRBV7-9 and TRBJ2-1, with D possibly being TRBD1 (5 bases). Specimen: PBMCs or T cells enriched from blood (not recorded which). The sequence came from a woman between 40 and 55 years old with acute COVID-19. CDR3: CASSLTAGRVNEQFF. The DNA of the CDR3 is TGTGCCAGCAGCTTAACGGCCGGCAGGGTGAATGAGCAGTTCTTC. Combining the CDR3 with reference TRBV7-9 and TRBJ2-1 gives the whole variable domain DTGVSQNPRHKITKRGQNVTFRCDPISEHNRLYWYRQTLGQGPEFLTYFQNEAQLEKSRLLSDRFSAERPKGSFSTLEIQRTEQGDSAMYLCASSLTAGRVNEQFFGPGTRLTVL.